A single sample gave rise to the 32 T cell receptor beta chains below, sequenced in a study of cytomegalovirus exposure and HLA in healthy donors. 13 Jbeta primers and 60 Vbeta primers were used for the PCR. Assay used: immunoSEQ multiplex PCR; TCRdb lists only in-frame clones, some missing. The sample records 140,000 to 150,000 clones, 75% to 85% being singletons. The sequenced sample was PBMCs. Receptor source: a woman aged 18-30 years in good health and CMV-seropositive.

The gene calls are TRBV7-2 and TRBJ2-7, with D hard to call. The CDR3 consists of 13 residues. CDR1 is SGHTA, CDR2 FQGNSA, per germline. The V end lost 2 bases, the J end lost 3 bases, and 8 bases lay between the germline ends. CDR3 region: CASSLSKIYEQYF. The CDR3 DNA is TGTGCCAGCAGCTTAAGCAAGATCTACGAGCAGTACTTC.

This clone was picked up a small number of times. The genes are TRBV6-5 and TRBJ2-2, with D tentatively TRBD2 (5 bases). CDR1 is MNHEY, CDR2 SVGAGI, per germline. V was cut by 7 bases and J by 1 base, with 7 bases left in between. The CDR3 runs 13 residues. The DNA of the CDR3 is TGTGCCAGCACTAGCCGGAACACCGGGGAGCTGTTTTTT. This sequence encodes CASTSRNTGELFF.

CDR3 in amino acids: CSVSGQGGTEAFF. The CDR3 bases are TGCAGCGTCTCGGGACAGGGGGGCACTGAAGCTTTCTTT. The chain couples TRBV29-1 to TRBJ1-1; 11 positions match TRBD1. V lost 6 bases and J lost 4; bases outside the gene matches: 4. Germline-derived CDR1 and CDR2 are SQVTM and ANQGSEA. CDR3 size: 13 residues.

In its sample, this clone was seen a few times. The chain couples TRBV10-1 to TRBJ1-5; the match to TRBD1 covers 9 bases. Looked up from germline, CDR1 is WNHNN and CDR2 is SYGVQD (reference sequence). V lost 5 bases and J lost 5; bases outside the gene matches: 10. The CDR3 is 16 residues long. The CDR3 spells CASSKVQRQGDQPQHF. CDR3 bases: TGCGCCAGCAGTAAAGTACAACGACAGGGGGATCAGCCCCAGCATTTT.

The chain combines TRBV30 with TRBJ2-3; no clear D gene. The CDR3 is 12 amino acids. The V end was cut by 0 bases, the J end by 3 bases, with 4 bases between. Per the germline V gene, CDR1 is GTSNPN and CDR2 is SVGIG (reference sequence). CDR3 DNA sequence: TGTGCCTGGAGTGTGCAGACAGATACGCAGTATTTT. Its protein is CAWSVQTDTQYF.

The chain has TRBV10-3 and TRBJ2-7; TRBD1 matches at 7 bases. J gave up 1 base and V 2 bases, and 8 bases lay outside the gene matches. The CDR3 is 16 residues long. Germline V gene data show CDR1 as ENHRY and CDR2 as SYGVKD. In nucleotides, the CDR3 is TGTGCCATCAGTGAGGGGGCCTGGGACAGTTCCTACGAGCAGTACTTC. Protein: CAISEGAWDSSYEQYF.

V gene TRBV6-5 combines with J gene TRBJ1-1; TRBD1 might be the D (6 bases). Trimming stripped 6 bases from V and 1 base from J, with 15 bases between. CDR3 length: 15 residues. Per the germline V gene, CDR1 is MNHEY and CDR2 is SVGAGI. CDR3: CASSAPDRRNTEAFF. Here the CDR3 DNA reads TGTGCCAGCAGCGCTCCCGACAGGAGGAACACTGAAGCTTTCTTT.

This clone was counted a few times. The rearrangement links TRBV19 to TRBJ1-5, with 7 bases aligning to TRBD1. The CDR3 contains 17 residues. The V and J ends lost 5 bases and 0 bases, in that order; junction bases with no gene match: 10. CDR1 and CDR2 (germline): LNHDA, SQIVND (reference sequence). As DNA, the CDR3 is TGTGCCAGTAGTGCGGACAGGCTCGGCCTTAGCAATCAGCCCCAGCATTTT. Protein product: CASSADRLGLSNQPQHF.

The chain has TRBV6-5 and TRBJ1-2; D uncertain. V was clipped by 6 bases and J by 8 bases, with 19 bases between them. CDR1 and CDR2 (germline): MNHEY, SVGAGI. This CDR3 comprises 14 residues. CDR3 DNA sequence: TGTGCCAGCAGCCGGAGTTCTCACCAGCGGGGCTACACCTTC. Translating it yields CASSRSSHQRGYTF.

The rearrangement links TRBV6-6 to TRBJ2-3, with 12 bases aligning to TRBD2. CDR1 and CDR2 (germline): MNHNY, SVGAGI (reference sequence). The V gene end was trimmed by 6 bases and the J gene end by 4 bases; junction bases not matched to a gene: 8. CDR3 size: 16 residues. The CDR3: CASRYQPSGGADTQYF. Written as DNA, the CDR3 is TGTGCCAGCAGATACCAGCCTAGCGGGGGGGCAGATACGCAGTATTTT.

Points on this clone: This CDR3 is also generated by other DNA sequences in the sample. The chain employs TRBV6-1 and TRBJ2-3, with D perhaps matching TRBD2 (6 bases). Germline loops: CDR1 MNHNS, CDR2 SASEGT. The length of the CDR3 is 15 residues. Trimming took off 1 base at V and 1 base at J, with 9 bases between the two ends. CDR3 in DNA: TGTGCCAGCAGTGAAGTCCCGGGAGGCACAGATACGCAGTATTTT. This gives the protein CASSEVPGGTDTQYF.

This chain joins TRBV5-1 and TRBJ2-1; 8 bases are a match to TRBD1. Germline V gene lookup returns CDR1 SGHRS and CDR2 YFSETQ. Trimming cost V 2 bases and J 0 bases; bases outside gene matches: 7. There are 17 residues in the CDR3. CDR3 residues: CASSFSGGAGSYNEQFF. The CDR3 nucleotides read TGCGCCAGCAGCTTTTCAGGGGGCGCGGGCTCCTACAATGAGCAGTTCTTC.

The chain has TRBV18 and TRBJ2-1; 8 bases are a match to TRBD2. The CDR3 has 17 residues. Trimming took 2 bases from V and 0 from J; bases not matched to a gene: 6. Germline CDR1 KGHSH, CDR2 LQKENI. The CDR3 bases are TGTGCCAGCTCACCAGTTGCGGCGGGGGGCTCCTACAATGAGCAGTTCTTC. This codes for CASSPVAAGGSYNEQFF.

The gene calls are TRBV4-1 and TRBJ2-3, with D perhaps matching TRBD1 (6 bases). CDR3 length equals 15 residues. Trimming removed 6 bases from V and 6 bases from J, with 19 bases in between. CDR1 is MGHRA and CDR2 is YSYEKL in the germline V gene. The chain's CDR3 is CASRGSTGQGDTQYF. As DNA, the CDR3 is TGCGCCAGCAGGGGATCGACAGGCCAGGGGGATACGCAGTATTTT.

Only one count was recorded for this clone. The chain carries TRBV7-2 and TRBJ2-3; D ambiguous. The CDR3 loop spans 15 amino acids. Trimming shortened V by 6 bases and J by 0 bases, and 13 bases separated the two germline ends. Germline CDR1 and CDR2: SGHTA and FQGNSA. The CDR3 nucleotides read TGTGCCAGCAGTGGTCAGGTTGGGAGCACAGATACGCAGTATTTT. Its protein is CASSGQVGSTDTQYF.

This rearrangement joins TRBV6-4 to TRBJ2-1; D is perhaps TRBD2 (6 bases). The CDR3 has 16 residues. Trimming shortened V by 4 bases and J by 0 bases, and 13 bases separated the two germline ends. Per the germline V gene, CDR1 is MRHNA and CDR2 is SNTAGT. The CDR3 DNA follows: TGTGCCAGCAGTGCCCGTGGGGGGAGCTCCTACAATGAGCAGTTCTTC. It codes for CASSARGGSSYNEQFF.

This chain links TRBV6-5 with TRBJ1-6; the match to TRBD1 covers 7 bases. After removal of 6 bases from V and 7 bases from J, the junction contained 0 bases not matched to a gene. From germline, CDR1 is MNHEY and CDR2 SVGAGI. The CDR3 totals 12 residues. The CDR3 DNA reads TGTGCCAGCAGGACAGGGAATTCACCCCTCCACTTT. This sequence encodes CASRTGNSPLHF.

The chain's CDR3 is CASRETTGLGTEAFF. CDR3 DNA: TGTGCCAGCAGGGAAACGACAGGGCTGGGCACTGAAGCTTTCTTT. The V and J genes are TRBV11-2 and TRBJ1-1; TRBD1 aligns across 7 bases. With 6 bases clipped from V and 4 bases from J, the junction kept 11 bases outside the gene matches. Germline V gene data show CDR1 as SGHAT and CDR2 as FQNNGV. This CDR3 region has 15 residues.

This rearrangement joins TRBV19 to TRBJ2-3; TRBD2 matches at 9 bases. With 6 bases clipped from V and 0 bases from J, the junction kept 4 bases outside the gene matches. The germline V gene encodes CDR1 LNHDA and CDR2 SQIVND (reference sequence). This CDR3 has 15 residues. CDR3 in DNA: TGTGCCAGTAGAGTGGCGGGGGGGAGCACAGATACGCAGTATTTT. Translated, it gives CASRVAGGSTDTQYF.

The J gene is TRBJ1-2, the V gene TRBV6-1; 7 bases fit TRBD1. The V gene's germline CDR1 is MNHNS and CDR2 SASEGT. V shed 8 bases, J shed 3 bases, and the junction held 6 bases outside the gene matches. The CDR3 length is 13 residues. CDR3 DNA sequence: TGTGCCAGCGGTAAGACAGGGTACTATGGCTACACCTTC. Amino acids: CASGKTGYYGYTF.

V and J are TRBV6-1 and TRBJ1-2; the match to TRBD1 covers 8 bases. J gave up 7 bases and V 5 bases, and 9 bases lay outside the gene matches. This CDR3 contains 14 residues. The V gene's germline CDR1 is MNHNS and CDR2 SASEGT. This chain's CDR3 is CASSPSGQDSGYTF. The CDR3 DNA reads TGTGCCAGCAGTCCATCGGGACAGGATAGTGGCTACACCTTC.

This rearrangement joins TRBV21-1 to TRBJ1-2. TRBV21-1 is a listed pseudogene. This CDR3 comprises 14 residues. The DNA for the CDR3 is TGTGCCAGCAGCCTACAAACCCAGGAGGGCGGCTACACCTTC. It yields the protein CASSLQTQEGGYTF.

This sequence joins TRBV6-1 and TRBJ1-1; D is uncertain. In germline, CDR1 is MNHNS, CDR2 SASEGT. The CDR3 spans 14 residues. Trimming shortened V by 2 bases and J by 4 bases, and 11 bases separated the two germline ends. As DNA, the CDR3 is TGTGCCAGCAGTGAAACAAAGATAAGCACTGAAGCTTTCTTT. Translating it yields CASSETKISTEAFF.

The V gene is TRBV4-1, the J gene TRBJ2-2; 8 positions agree with TRBD1. CDR3 length: 14 amino acids. V dropped 3 bases and J dropped 4; count of bases not matched to a gene: 1. Germline V gene lookup returns CDR1 MGHRA and CDR2 YSYEKL. In DNA, the CDR3 is TGCGCCAGCAGCCAGACAGGGGCCACCGGGGAGCTGTTTTTT. Protein product: CASSQTGATGELFF.

For this clone: An end of the junction does not agree with germline; a read error may underlie this. V gene TRBV5-8 combines with J gene TRBJ1-2; D might be TRBD1 (5 bases). The CDR3 covers 17 residues. Germline lookup yields CDR1 SGHTS and CDR2 YDEGEE. The CDR3 DNA reads TGTGCCAGCAGATTGGGTGTCCAGGGCCGTTACTCTTATGGCTACACCTTC. This translates into CASRLGVQGRYSYGYTF. The whole variable domain, remainder taken from reference TRBV5-8 and TRBJ1-2, is EAGVTQSPTHLIKTRGQQATLRCSPISGHTSVYWYQQALGLGLQFLLWYDEGEERNRGNFPPRFSGRQFPNYSSELNVNALELEDSALYLCASRLGVQGRYSYGYTFGSGTRLTVV.

The V and J genes are TRBV14 and TRBJ1-2; tentatively, D is TRBD1 (5 bases). CDR3 length: 14 amino acids. Germline loops: CDR1 SGHDN, CDR2 FVKESK. The V gene lost 1 base and the J gene lost 6 bases, with 12 bases spanning the gap. The CDR3 DNA reads as TGTGCCAGCAGCCAAGTGGAGGGGAGAGATGGCTACACCTTC. Its translation is CASSQVEGRDGYTF.

The CDR3 bases are TGCGCCAGCAGCCGGACCGGCGGGGGTGAAAAACTGTTTTTT. Encoded protein: CASSRTGGGEKLFF. The chain recombines TRBV5-1 with TRBJ1-4; D may be TRBD1 (5 bases). This CDR3 comprises 14 residues. Germline CDR1 SGHRS, CDR2 YFSETQ. The V gene lost 4 bases and the J gene lost 7 bases, with 14 bases spanning the gap.

The chain links TRBV19 to TRBJ1-6, with D maybe TRBD1 (5 bases). V lost 7 bases and J 6 bases, leaving 10 bases between the germline ends. CDR1 is LNHDA, CDR2 SQIVND, per germline (reference sequence). The CDR3 has 13 amino acids. The CDR3: CASTMTVNSPLHF. Written as DNA, the CDR3 is TGTGCCAGTACTATGACAGTTAATTCACCCCTCCACTTT.

The chain combines TRBV7-2 with TRBJ1-2; D is possibly TRBD1 (5 bases). Germline CDR1 reads SGHTA; CDR2 reads FQGNSA. The CDR3 runs to 15 residues. V lost 2 bases and J 8 bases, leaving 18 bases between the germline ends. The CDR3 DNA follows: TGTGCCAGCAGCTTAAGTTTGCAGGGCATGATCGGCTACACCTTC. Its protein is CASSLSLQGMIGYTF.

V gene TRBV4-3 combines with J gene TRBJ2-2, with D perhaps TRBD2 (5 bases). The germline V gene encodes CDR1 LGHNA and CDR2 YSLEER. The CDR3 sequence is 18 residues long. Between the trimmed V and J ends, which lost 3 bases and 1 base, there was a span of 18 bases. CDR3 nucleotide sequence: TGCGCCAGCAGCCATGCTAGCTTAGTCCTTGGGAACACCGGGGAGCTGTTTTTT. It encodes CASSHASLVLGNTGELFF.

V gene TRBV6-1 combines with J gene TRBJ2-1; D remains unclear. V lost 6 bases and J 3 bases, leaving 12 bases between the germline ends. This CDR3 is built from 14 residues. The V gene's germline CDR1 is MNHNS and CDR2 SASEGT. The CDR3 DNA is TGTGCCAGCAGGAGCCACCTTAACTACAATGAGCAGTTCTTC. As protein: CASRSHLNYNEQFF.

This chain joins TRBV28 and TRBJ1-2; 8 bases are shared with TRBD1. The germline V gene encodes CDR1 MDHEN and CDR2 SYDVKM. CDR3 length: 15 residues. V trimming: 6 bases; J trimming: 12 bases; junction bases outside the gene matches: 18. The CDR3 loop is CASRPKKDRAWLNTF. The CDR3 nucleotides read TGTGCCAGCAGGCCGAAAAAGGACAGGGCTTGGTTAAACACCTTC.